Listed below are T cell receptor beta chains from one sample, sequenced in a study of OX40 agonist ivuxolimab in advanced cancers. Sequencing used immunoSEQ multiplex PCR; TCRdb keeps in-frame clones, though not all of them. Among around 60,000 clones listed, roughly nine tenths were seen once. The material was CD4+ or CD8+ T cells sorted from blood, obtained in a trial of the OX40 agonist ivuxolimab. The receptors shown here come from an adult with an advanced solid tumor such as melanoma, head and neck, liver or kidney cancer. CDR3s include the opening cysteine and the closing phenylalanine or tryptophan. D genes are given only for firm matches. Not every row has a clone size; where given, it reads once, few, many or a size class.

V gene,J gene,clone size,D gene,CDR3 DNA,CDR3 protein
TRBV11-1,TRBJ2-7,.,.,TGTGCCAGCAGCTTAGTTGGGACAAGAGCCTACGAGCAGTACTTC,CASSLVGTRAYEQYF
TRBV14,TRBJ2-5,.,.,TGTGCCAGCAGCCGATGGTGGACATCTCAAGAGACCCAGTACTTC,CASSRWWTSQETQYF
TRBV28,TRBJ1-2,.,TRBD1,TGTGCCACTGGGACAGGGAATAACTATGGCTACACCTTC,CATGTGNNYGYTF
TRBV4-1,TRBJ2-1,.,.,TGCGCCAGCAGCCAAGAGGTTGGTGAGCAGTTCTTC,CASSQEVGEQFF
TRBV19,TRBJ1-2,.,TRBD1,TGTGCCAGTAGTATAGGGGACAGGCCGACGGTGGACTATGGCTACACCTTC,CASSIGDRPTVDYGYTF
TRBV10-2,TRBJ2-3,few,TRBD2,TGCGCCAGCACTAGCGGGAGCACAGATACGCAGTATTTT,CASTSGSTDTQYF
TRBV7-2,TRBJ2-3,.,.,TGTGCCAGCAGCCTTAGTCGAGCGGCAGATACGCAGTATTTT,CASSLSRAADTQYF
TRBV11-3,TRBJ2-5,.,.,TGTGCCAGCAGCTCCAATGTCCGTCCCCAGTACTTC,CASSSNVRPQYF
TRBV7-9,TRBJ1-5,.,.,TGTGCCAGCAGCCGGGACAATCAGCCCCAGCATTTT,CASSRDNQPQHF
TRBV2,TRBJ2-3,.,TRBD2,TGTGCCAGCAAAGAACTAGCGGGAGTGAGCACAGATACGCAGTATTTT,CASKELAGVSTDTQYF
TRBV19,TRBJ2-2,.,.,TGTGCCAGTAGAGAACAGAGAGTGCAGACCGGGGAGCTGTTTTTT,CASREQRVQTGELFF
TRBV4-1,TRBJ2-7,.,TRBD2,TGCGCCAGCAGCCAAACCGGGACTACAAAGCAGTACTTC,CASSQTGTTKQYF
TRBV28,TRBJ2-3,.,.,TGTGCCAGCAGTTCCGCCCGTAGTGGCACAGATACGCAGTATTTT,CASSSARSGTDTQYF
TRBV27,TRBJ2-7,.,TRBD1,TGTGCCAGCAGACTGACAGGGGGTGAAACTACGACGCAGTACTTC,CASRLTGGETTTQYF
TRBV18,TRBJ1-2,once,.,TGTGCCAGCTCACCAGTGGCAACCAAGTATGGCTACACCTTC,CASSPVATKYGYTF
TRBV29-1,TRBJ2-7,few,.,TGCAGCGTTTCCTACGGGGGTTACGAGCAGTACTTC,CSVSYGGYEQYF
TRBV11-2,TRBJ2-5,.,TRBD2,TGTGCCAGCAGCTTAAGGCTAGCGGGAATCCAAGAGACCCAGTACTTC,CASSLRLAGIQETQYF
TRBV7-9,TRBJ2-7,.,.,TGTGCCAGCAGCCGGGACGCAAGCTCCTACGAGCAGTACTTC,CASSRDASSYEQYF
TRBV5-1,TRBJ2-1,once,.,TGCGCCAGCAGCTTGTGGCCCGGCCCCCGGGATGAGCAGTTCTTC,CASSLWPGPRDEQFF
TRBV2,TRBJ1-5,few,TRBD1,TGTGCCAGCAAAGACAGGGACGGGGATCAGCCCCAGCATTTT,CASKDRDGDQPQHF
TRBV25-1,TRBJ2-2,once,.,TGTGCCAGCAGTACCCCTGGCACCGGGGAGCTGTTTTTT,CASSTPGTGELFF
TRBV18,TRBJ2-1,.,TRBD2,TGTGCCAGCTCACCCTATAGCGGGAGCGCTTTCTTC,CASSPYSGSAFF
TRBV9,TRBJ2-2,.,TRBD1,TGTGCCAGCAGCGTTACAGGGGGGAGCAACGGGGAGCTGTTTTTT,CASSVTGGSNGELFF
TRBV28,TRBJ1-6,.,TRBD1,TGTGCCAGCAGTTTAGATGACAGGGCTTCACCCCTCCACTTT,CASSLDDRASPLHF
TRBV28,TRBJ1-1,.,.,TGTGCCAGCATGATGAACACTGAAGCTTTCTTT,CASMMNTEAFF
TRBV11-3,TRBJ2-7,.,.,TGTGCCAGCAGCCGGACCTCAGGCGAGCAGTACTTC,CASSRTSGEQYF
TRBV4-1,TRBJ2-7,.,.,TGCGCCAGCAGCGACCCGGGACGATACGAGCAGTACTTC,CASSDPGRYEQYF
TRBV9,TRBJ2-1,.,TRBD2,TGTGCCAGCAGCTCACAGGGACTAGCTAATGAGCAGTTCTTC,CASSSQGLANEQFF
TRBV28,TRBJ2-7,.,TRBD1,TGTGCCAGCAGGGCCCGGGACAGGGGATTTGGTGAGCAGTACTTC,CASRARDRGFGEQYF
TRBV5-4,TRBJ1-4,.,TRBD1,TGTGCCAGCAGCTTGGTAGGGGGCACTAATGAAAAACTGTTTTTT,CASSLVGGTNEKLFF
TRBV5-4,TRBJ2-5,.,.,TGTGCCAGCAGCTTGGACCCGGTGCTCCAGACCCAGTACTTC,CASSLDPVLQTQYF
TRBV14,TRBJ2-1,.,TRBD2,TGTGCCAGCAGGCACACACTAGCGGGAGATCGCAATGAGCAGTTCTTC,CASRHTLAGDRNEQFF
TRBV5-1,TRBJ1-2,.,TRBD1,TGCGCCAGCAGCTTAAGCGACAGGGGAGGCGGTGGCTACACCTTC,CASSLSDRGGGGYTF
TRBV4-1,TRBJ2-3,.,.,TGCGCCAGCAGCCAAGATCGGGTAGGAGATACGCAGTATTTT,CASSQDRVGDTQYF
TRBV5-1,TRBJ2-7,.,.,TGCGCCAGTAGCTTGGTGTCCAGAACCTACGAGCAGTACTTC,CASSLVSRTYEQYF
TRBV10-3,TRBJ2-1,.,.,TGTGCCATCAGTGAGTCGGTTCCCGCAGGGGACGCTCGGGAAAATGAGCAGTTCTTC,CAISESVPAGDARENEQFF
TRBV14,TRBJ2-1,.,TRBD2,TGTGCCAGCAGCCAGTCTAGCGGGAGCCATGAGCAGTTCTTC,CASSQSSGSHEQFF
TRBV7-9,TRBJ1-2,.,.,TGTGCCAGCAGCCCCTCATTGGGGGGGAACTATGGCTACACCTTC,CASSPSLGGNYGYTF
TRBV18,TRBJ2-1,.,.,TGTGCCAGCTCACCACCTTCTTGGGGGCGCGGCAATGAGCAGTTCTTC,CASSPPSWGRGNEQFF
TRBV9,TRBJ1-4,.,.,TGTGCCAGCAGCGTAGGGGGAGGGTTCAGCGAAAAACTGTTTTTT,CASSVGGGFSEKLFF
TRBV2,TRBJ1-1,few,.,TGTGCCAGCGGCCGACAGCAGAACACTGAAGCTTTCTTT,CASGRQQNTEAFF
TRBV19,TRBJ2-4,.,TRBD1,TGTGCCAGTACAAGCGGGACAGGGGTAGCCAAAAACATTCAGTACTTC,CASTSGTGVAKNIQYF
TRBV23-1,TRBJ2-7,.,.,TGCGCCAGCCCCGGGACAATCTACGAGCAGTACTTC,CASPGTIYEQYF
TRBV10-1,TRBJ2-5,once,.,TGCGCCAGCTCTAGCGAAGAGACCCAGTACTTC,CASSSEETQYF
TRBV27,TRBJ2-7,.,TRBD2,TGTGCCAGCAGTTCGTTAGCGGGAGGGACCTACGAGCAGTACTTC,CASSSLAGGTYEQYF
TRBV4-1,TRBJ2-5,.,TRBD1,TGCGCCAGCAGCGCGACAGGGATGGGATCAGAGACCCAGTACTTC,CASSATGMGSETQYF
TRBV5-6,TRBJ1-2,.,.,TGTGCCAGCAGCTTGGCACAGGGAGCTGGCTACACCTTC,CASSLAQGAGYTF